This record concerns one T cell receptor (beta chain) sequence. Antigen unknown. The CDR3 length is 19 residues. Looked up from germline, CDR1 is SQVTM and CDR2 is ANQGSEA. Trimming at V came to 6 bases and at J to 2 bases, leaving 21 bases not matched to a gene. This specimen comes from a study of Ad26.COV2.S vaccination and SARS-CoV-2 variants. Overall study context: Intramuscularly, Ad26.COV2.S was given either once or twice, 56 days apart.

General study findings and limits: Possibly, TCR breadth and depth analyses underestimated total T cell responses.

Assay used: immunoSEQ multiplex PCR; TCRdb lists only in-frame clones, some missing. This sample has 510,000 or so clones, with roughly 87% found just once. The treatment here: approximately 18 received Ad26.COV2.S at low or high dose, single or two shots; a few received placebo; per-sample allocation not given. The investigators took samples on day 63 after the first vaccine or placebo injection. The sample was peripheral blood, taken in a trial of Ad26.COV2.S vaccine versus placebo. V usage is TRBV29-1 and J usage is TRBJ1-2, with 10 nucleotides matching TRBD1. This clonotype was sampled from a person between 18 and 65 years old who received the Ad26.COV2.S COVID-19 vaccine or a placebo. CDR3 DNA sequence: TGCAGCGTGATACAGACACCGAAGACAGGGGGCTTAACGAACTATGGCTACACCTTC. Amino acids: CSVIQTPKTGGLTNYGYTF.